The present entry profiles one T cell receptor beta chain with its context. A read error is possible here, since a much larger clone lies one base away. These data are taken from a study of response to subunit inactivated influenza vaccine. Each CDR3 protein gets one entry after TCRdb re-called the RT-PCR reads with MiXCR. Found here are about 780,000 distinct CDR3 sequences, about 18% of them singletons; the top ten hold under 13%. The V and J ends lost 5 bases and 3 bases respectively, with 11 bases between them. The CDR3 consists of 13 residues. The germline V gene encodes CDR1 SGHAT and CDR2 FQNNGV.

This chain uses TRBV11-2 with TRBJ2-7; TRBD1 is a possible D gene (6 bases). The specimen was PBMCs from blood, collected 5 to 6 days after vaccination. The receptor comes from a man aged 45-60 years who received an inactivated influenza vaccine. The chain's CDR3 is CASSQNRVYEQYF. CDR3 in DNA: TGTGCCAGCAGCCAAAACAGGGTCTACGAGCAGTACTTC. Looking up the rest from reference TRBV11-2 and TRBJ2-7 gives the full variable domain: EAGVAQSPRYKIIEKRQSVAFWCNPISGHATLYWYQQILGQGPKLLIQFQNNGVVDDSQLPKDRFSAERLKGVDSTLKIQPAKLEDSAVYLCASSQNRVYEQYFGPGTRLTVT.